The present TCR beta chain was sequenced within a study of T cells in Graves' hyperthyroidism and ophthalmopathy. Study-level results: Blood also carried most thyroid clonotypes expanded above 0.001.

This clonotype was seen only a few times. The antigen remains undetermined. RNA transcripts yielded amplified TCR beta CDR3 regions. In the first-round RT-PCR of the TCR CDR3, the HTBI primer set was used. TCRdb re-called the multiplex PCR reads with MiXCR, one entry per CDR3 protein. The sample comprises 700,000 or so distinct CDR3 sequences, about 15% of which are singletons, and 8.4% rests with the top ten. The CDR3 is 15 amino acids. V lost 0 bases, J lost 6 bases, and 13 bases lay in between. From germline, CDR1 is SGHRS and CDR2 YFSETQ. This clonotype was sampled from a man younger than 30 with Graves' hyperthyroidism. The J gene is TRBJ2-1, the V gene TRBV5-1, with D unresolved. The sequenced material came from blood. DNA for the CDR3: TGCGCCAGCAGCTTGGCCCCCCAGGTAACCAATGAGCAGTTCTTC. Translation: CASSLAPQVTNEQFF.